This entry lists 26 T cell receptor beta chains sequenced from one sample in a study of graft-versus-host responses after intestinal transplantation. TCRdb keeps only in-frame clones here, not all; method: immunoSEQ multiplex PCR. The table lists tens of thousands of clones, roughly 96% of them singletons. Their recognized antigens are unknown. Sample: unstimulated CD8+ T cells sorted from spleen or lymph node cells, taken before transplant. The receptor source for this set is a human donor who was the organ donor for an intestinal transplant.

The genes are TRBV19 and TRBJ2-5, with 13 bases aligning to TRBD2. The CDR3 totals 17 residues. Losses at the gene ends were 0 bases for V and 1 base for J; bases not matched to a gene: 2. From germline, CDR1 is LNHDA and CDR2 SQIVND (reference sequence). CDR3 sequence (DNA): TGTGCCAGTAGTATAGATAGACTAGCGGGGGGCCAAGAGACCCAGTACTTC. It codes for CASSIDRLAGGQETQYF. Complete variable domain (other parts from reference TRBV19 and TRBJ2-5): DGGITQSPKYLFRKEGQNVTLSCEQNLNHDAMYWYRQDPGQGLRLIYYSQIVNDFQKGDIAEGYSVSREKKESFPLTVTSAQKNPTAFYLCASSIDRLAGGQETQYFGPGTRLLVL.

The rearrangement uses TRBV5-6 and TRBJ1-2; TRBD1 aligns across 10 bases. Per the germline V gene, CDR1 is SGHDT and CDR2 is YYEEEE. V shed 4 bases and J 4 bases; nucleotides not matched to a gene: 10. This CDR3 is built from 16 residues. The CDR3 DNA follows: TGTGCCAGCAGCCTCCGCGGGACAGGGGTCTTCTATGGCTACACCTTC. It yields the protein CASSLRGTGVFYGYTF.

This chain connects TRBV7-9 to TRBJ2-1; the D gene is possibly TRBD1 (5 bases). This CDR3 region has 14 residues. V was clipped by 6 bases and J by 2 bases, with 11 bases between them. Germline loops: CDR1 SEHNR, CDR2 FQNEAQ (reference sequence). In nucleotides, the CDR3 is TGTGCCAGCAGTGGGGCCCCTACCTACAATGAGCAGTTCTTC. Residues: CASSGAPTYNEQFF.

This sequence joins TRBV4-1 and TRBJ2-3, with TRBD2 identical over 10 bases. Trimming cost V 5 bases and J 6 bases; bases outside gene matches: 14. Per the germline V gene, CDR1 is MGHRA and CDR2 is YSYEKL. This CDR3 has 17 amino acids. The CDR3 loop reads CASSKSPLAGASDTQYF. As DNA, the CDR3 is TGCGCCAGCAGCAAAAGTCCCCTAGCGGGGGCATCGGATACGCAGTATTTT.

The rearrangement joins TRBV5-1 to TRBJ1-1; 7 bases map to TRBD1. The CDR3 length is 14 residues. CDR1 is SGHRS and CDR2 is YFSETQ in the germline V gene. Unmatched junction bases numbered 3, after V lost 0 bases and J lost 4 bases. In DNA form, the CDR3 reads TGCGCCAGCAGCTTGGATGCAGGGGGCACTGAAGCTTTCTTT. Its translation is CASSLDAGGTEAFF.

The rearrangement joins TRBV5-4 to TRBJ1-2; tentative D call: TRBD1 (6 bases). Trimming removed 0 bases from V and 3 bases from J, with 12 bases in between. The CDR3 covers 15 residues. Germline CDR1 reads SGHNT; CDR2 reads YYREEE (reference sequence). The CDR3 reads CASSLGGGWDYGYTF. The CDR3, as DNA: TGTGCCAGCAGCTTGGGCGGGGGCTGGGACTATGGCTACACCTTC.

J is TRBJ1-1 and V is TRBV7-9; D is unresolved. Germline loops: CDR1 SEHNR, CDR2 FQNEAQ (reference sequence). The CDR3 contains 13 residues. Trimming shortened V by 2 bases and J by 4 bases, and 8 bases separated the two germline ends. CDR3: CASSLSGSTEAFF. CDR3 in DNA: TGTGCCAGCAGCTTAAGCGGGAGCACTGAAGCTTTCTTT.

The V call is TRBV4-2, the J call TRBJ1-1; weak D call: TRBD1 (5 bases). Germline V gene lookup returns CDR1 LGHNA and CDR2 YNFKEQ. This CDR3 region has 18 residues. Between the trimmed V and J ends, which lost 0 bases and 1 base, there was a span of 18 bases. CDR3 nucleotide sequence: TGTGCCAGCAGCCAAGATCTTTGGGACCCCCCGGGGAACACTGAAGCTTTCTTT. Translating it yields CASSQDLWDPPGNTEAFF.

The chain combines TRBV18 with TRBJ1-4; TRBD1 might be the D (5 bases). V lost 0 bases to trimming and J lost 13 bases, with 24 bases between them. Germline CDR1 KGHSH, CDR2 LQKENI. The CDR3 totals 17 residues. Here the CDR3 DNA reads TGTGCCAGCTCACCACCCAGATTCGGGACCCAAGGCTGGGGACTGTTTTTT. This gives the protein CASSPPRFGTQGWGLFF.

A single count supports this clone. The chain couples TRBV28 to TRBJ1-1; D remains unclear. Trimming stripped 3 bases from V and 8 bases from J, with 10 bases between. The length of the CDR3 is 12 residues. Germline V lookup: CDR1 MDHEN, CDR2 SYDVKM. This CDR3 reads CASSFGVREAFF. CDR3 nucleotides: TGTGCCAGCAGTTTCGGGGTCAGGGAAGCTTTCTTT.

The chain links TRBV28 to TRBJ1-5, with a tentative D call TRBD1 (6 bases). Trimming took 4 bases from V and 6 from J, leaving 28 bases between them. This CDR3 region has 19 residues. Looked up from germline, CDR1 is MDHEN and CDR2 is SYDVKM. Written as DNA, the CDR3 is TGTGCCAGCAGTTCTATCCGGGACCAGGGGAAGGGAGAGGGTCAGCCCCAGCATTTT. The encoded protein is CASSSIRDQGKGEGQPQHF.

The rearrangement uses TRBV19 and TRBJ2-5; the D gene is possibly TRBD1 (6 bases). This CDR3 is 11 amino acids long. The germline V gene has CDR1 LNHDA and CDR2 SQIVND (reference sequence). With 10 bases removed from V and 7 bases from J, the gap between germline ends came to 13 bases. CDR3 loop: CATLLGGTQYF. CDR3 coding DNA: TGTGCCACCCTTTTAGGGGGGACCCAGTACTTC.

V is TRBV19 and J is TRBJ2-7, with a possible D match to TRBD1 (5 bases). Germline V gene sequence: CDR1 LNHDA, CDR2 SQIVND (reference sequence). V shed 3 bases and J shed 0 bases, with 9 bases lying between them. The CDR3 contains 14 residues. The CDR3 sequence: CASSIRDSSYEQYF. The CDR3 nucleotides are TGTGCCAGTAGTATCAGGGATAGCTCCTACGAGCAGTACTTC.

The chain combines TRBV27 with TRBJ1-6; no clear D. V was pared by 5 bases and J by 10 bases, with 9 bases between. Germline values: CDR1 MNHEY, CDR2 SMNVEV (reference sequence). CDR3 size: 12 residues. CDR3 DNA sequence: TGTGCCAGCAGTCCGCTAGGGTCACCCCTCCACTTT. Amino acids: CASSPLGSPLHF.

The rearrangement joins TRBV7-3 to TRBJ2-7; D is uncertain. Germline assignment: CDR1 SGHTA and CDR2 FQGTGA. The CDR3 contains 13 residues. The V end was cut by 2 bases, the J end by 3 bases, with 8 bases between. For the CDR3, the DNA is TGTGCCAGCAGCTTACGCCAGAACTACGAGCAGTACTTC. Its translation is CASSLRQNYEQYF.

In DNA, the CDR3 is TGTGCCAGCAGTGAATTTGGCACCTATGGCTACACCTTC. The encoded protein is CASSEFGTYGYTF. The chain has TRBV6-1 and TRBJ1-2; D is ambiguous. The germline V gene encodes CDR1 MNHNS and CDR2 SASEGT. This CDR3 spans 13 amino acids. Trimming removed 2 bases from V and 4 bases from J, with 8 bases in between.

Only one count was recorded for this clone. The chain is built from TRBV5-1 and TRBJ1-1; D gene unclear. Germline V CDR1 and CDR2: SGHRS, YFSETQ. V lost 1 base and J lost 4, with 14 bases in between. CDR3 length equals 15 residues. The CDR3 nucleotides read TGCGCCAGCAGCTTGTCCCCGGGAAGTAGCACTGAAGCTTTCTTT. The encoded protein is CASSLSPGSSTEAFF.

On this clone: At one boundary the junction diverges from the germline segment, which might be a read error. The V gene is TRBV11-2, the J gene TRBJ1-6, with D tentatively TRBD1 (6 bases). The CDR3 contains 14 residues. Germline V gives CDR1 SGHAT, CDR2 FQNNGV. The CDR3 sequence: CASSLAGENSPPHF. In nucleotides, the CDR3 is TGTGCCAGCAGCTTAGCAGGGGAGAATTCACCCCCCCACTTT.

This chain uses TRBV6-6 with TRBJ2-5; D ambiguous. The CDR3 consists of 14 residues. CDR1 and CDR2 (germline): MNHNY, SVGAGI (reference sequence). Trimming took 4 bases from V and 5 from J, leaving 14 bases between them. CDR3 residues: CASSSNRYSETQYF. The CDR3 region has the DNA TGTGCCAGCAGTTCTAATAGGTATAGCGAGACCCAGTACTTC.

This chain connects TRBV19 to TRBJ2-7, with 7 bases fitting TRBD1. The CDR3 runs to 14 residues. Per germline, CDR1 LNHDA and CDR2 SQIVND (reference sequence). With 2 bases clipped from V and 0 bases from J, the junction kept 1 base outside the gene matches. The CDR3 loop is CASSIRQGSYEQYF. CDR3 nucleotides: TGTGCCAGTAGTATAAGACAGGGCTCCTACGAGCAGTACTTC.

The V call is TRBV4-3, the J call TRBJ2-3, with 9 bases matching TRBD2. The CDR3 is 16 amino acids. With 1 base clipped from V and 1 base from J, the junction kept 3 bases outside the gene matches. In germline, CDR1 is LGHNA, CDR2 YSLEER. The CDR3 nucleotides read TGCGCCAGCAGCCAAGGGTTAGCGGGGGGCACAGATACGCAGTATTTT. It yields the protein CASSQGLAGGTDTQYF.

In its sample, this clone was seen once. The chain employs TRBV7-9 and TRBJ2-3; TRBD2 agrees at 11 bases. Germline-derived CDR1 and CDR2 are SEHNR and FQNEAQ (reference sequence). The CDR3 consists of 17 residues. V shed 4 bases and J 3 bases; nucleotides not matched to a gene: 9. The CDR3 reads CASSSRGSGGATDTQYF. The CDR3 nucleotides are TGTGCCAGCAGCTCCAGAGGTAGCGGGGGGGCTACAGATACGCAGTATTTT.

This clone was detected only once. The rearrangement uses TRBV10-1 and TRBJ2-1; 7 nucleotides line up with TRBD2. Germline CDR1 and CDR2: WNHNN and SYGVQD (reference sequence). This CDR3 has 15 residues. Trimming removed 2 bases from V and 7 bases from J; junction bases left unmatched: 8. As DNA, the CDR3 is TGCGCCAGCAGTGAGCGAGCGGGGATAGGTAATGAGCAGTTCTTC. This translates into CASSERAGIGNEQFF.

This chain connects TRBV6-1 to TRBJ1-1, with TRBD1 as a possible D gene (5 bases). This CDR3 contains 16 residues. CDR1 is MNHNS and CDR2 is SASEGT in the germline V gene. V lost 2 bases, J lost 0 bases, and 13 bases lay in between. The CDR3 spells CASSETAWTMNTEAFF. The CDR3 nucleotides are TGTGCCAGCAGTGAAACTGCATGGACAATGAACACTGAAGCTTTCTTT.

This chain uses TRBV29-1 with TRBJ1-1; D not resolved. CDR1 and CDR2 from the germline V gene are SQVTM and ANQGSEA. The CDR3 consists of 13 residues. V gave up 4 bases and J gave up 0 bases, with 9 bases separating them. DNA of the CDR3: TGCAGCGTTGTAGTGGCAGTGAACACTGAAGCTTTCTTT. Its protein is CSVVVAVNTEAFF.

The rearrangement uses TRBV9 and TRBJ2-3; TRBD1 is a possible D gene (6 bases). Germline CDR1 is SGDLS and CDR2 is YYNGEE. The V and J ends lost 0 bases and 6 bases respectively, with 14 bases between them. The CDR3 contains 15 residues. DNA for the CDR3: TGTGCCAGCAGCGTAGGAACAGGGATTTGGGATACGCAGTATTTT. This gives the protein CASSVGTGIWDTQYF.